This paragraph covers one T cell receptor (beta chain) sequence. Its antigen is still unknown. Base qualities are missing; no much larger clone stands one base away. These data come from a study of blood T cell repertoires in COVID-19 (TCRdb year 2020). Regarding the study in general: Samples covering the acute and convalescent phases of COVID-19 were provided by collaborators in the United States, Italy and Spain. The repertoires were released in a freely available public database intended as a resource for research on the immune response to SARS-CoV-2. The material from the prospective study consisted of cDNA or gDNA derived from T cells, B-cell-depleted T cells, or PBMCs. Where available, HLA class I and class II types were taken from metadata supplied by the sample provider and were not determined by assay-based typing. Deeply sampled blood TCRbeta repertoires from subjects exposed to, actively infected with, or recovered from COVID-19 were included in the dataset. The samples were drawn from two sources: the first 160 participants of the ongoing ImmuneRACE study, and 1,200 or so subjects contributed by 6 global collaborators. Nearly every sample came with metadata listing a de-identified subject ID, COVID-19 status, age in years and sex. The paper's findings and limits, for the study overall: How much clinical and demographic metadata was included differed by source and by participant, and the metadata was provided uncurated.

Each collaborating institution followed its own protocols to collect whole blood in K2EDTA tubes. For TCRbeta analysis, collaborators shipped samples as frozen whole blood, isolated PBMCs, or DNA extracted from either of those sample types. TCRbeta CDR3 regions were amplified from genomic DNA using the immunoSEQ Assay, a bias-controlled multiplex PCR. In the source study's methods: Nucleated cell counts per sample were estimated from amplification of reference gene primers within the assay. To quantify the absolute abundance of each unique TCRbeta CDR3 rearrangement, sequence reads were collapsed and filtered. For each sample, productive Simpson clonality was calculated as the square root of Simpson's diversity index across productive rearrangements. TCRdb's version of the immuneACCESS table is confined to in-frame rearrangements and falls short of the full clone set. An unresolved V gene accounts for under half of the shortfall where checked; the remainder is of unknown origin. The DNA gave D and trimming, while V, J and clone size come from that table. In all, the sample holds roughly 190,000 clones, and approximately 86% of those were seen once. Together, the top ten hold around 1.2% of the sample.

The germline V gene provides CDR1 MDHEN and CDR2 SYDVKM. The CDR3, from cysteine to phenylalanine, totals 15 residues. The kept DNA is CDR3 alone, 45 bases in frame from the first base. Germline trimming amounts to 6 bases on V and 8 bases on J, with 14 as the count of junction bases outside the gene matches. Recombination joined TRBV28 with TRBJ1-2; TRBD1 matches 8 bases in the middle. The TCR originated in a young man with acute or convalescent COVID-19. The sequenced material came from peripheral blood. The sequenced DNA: TGTGCCAGCAGCAAGGGGGTTCGGACAGGGTCCGGCTACACCTTC. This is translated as CASSKGVRTGSGYTF.